A single TCR beta chain is shown here with its context. Its antigen remains unidentified. Per-nucleotide qualities are absent, and no much larger clonotype sits a single base away. As encoded in the germline V gene, CDR1 is MNHEY while CDR2 is SVGAGI. V loses 7 bases at its end and J loses 8 bases; junction bases beyond the gene matches: 7. The CDR3 numbers 13 residues from cysteine through phenylalanine. The retained sequence is limited to the CDR3, 39 bases, with the frame set at the first base. The cohort comprised around 700 healthy bone marrow donors. All cohort members were sampled while nominally healthy, although unrecorded immune exposures were likely present. The donor tested CMV seronegative, placing the donor among the 350 or so seronegative members of the cohort. A peripheral blood sample was provided by each donor, and peripheral blood mononuclear cells were used for TCR beta sequencing. The Qiagen DNeasy Blood Extraction Kit was used to extract genomic DNA from the blood cell samples.

This specimen comes from a study of cytomegalovirus exposure and HLA in healthy donors (dated by TCRdb to 2015 to 2018). For the study in its entirety: According to an earlier analysis of 587 of the donors, 200 million or so T cells yielded roughly 100 million unique TCR beta sequences and 276 Gb of sequence data. Among the roughly 400 genotyped donors, approximately 82% belonged to the genetic ancestry cluster associated with self-reported Caucasian donors. To decide whether each TCR beta V gene segment behaved as functional or pseudogenic, an earlier analysis of over 500 of the donors relied on high-throughput TCR beta sequencing. Every discovery cohort repertoire had been produced on one sequencing platform. HLA typing included class I and class II loci at four-digit resolution. Four or five DR-DQ haplotypes were treated as single units for association and clustering because of strong linkage in the cohort. Using immunosequencing, the study profiled T cell repertoires from around 670 subjects and related those repertoires to cytomegalovirus serostatus. Along with the approximately 700-subject first cohort, a separate validation cohort of over 90 different subjects was used. Genome-wide SNP genotypes for about 60% of the roughly 670 donors were used in a later genetic analysis, which treated that subset as a discovery cohort. The aim of the study was to test whether cataloging public T cell receptors could identify signatures of past pathogen exposure. To predict cytomegalovirus infection status, the study brought together high-throughput TCR immunosequencing, statistical association of individual TCRs with disease status, and machine learning. Among roughly 400 genotyped donors of the cohort, an average of around 220,000 unique TCR beta nucleotide sequences was sequenced per donor, of which 15% to 20% were non-productive. Typing coverage differed by locus: A, B, C, DRB1 and DQB1 were typed in roughly 620-640 donors, DQA1 in approximately 520, DPA1 in around 610, and DPB1 in just under 480. An early release that covered several hundred HLA-typed donors contained approximately 290 gigabases of sequencing data and roughly 84 million unique TCR sequences. Donor age, sex, ethnicity and CMV serostatus were compiled alongside the repertoire data. To study patterns of TCR occurrence, a later analysis re-analyzed previously published TCR beta repertoires from more than 550 donors and added high-resolution HLA genotyping. The later analysis used no new phenotypic data to find candidate immune exposures, relying instead on TCR beta sequences and their occurrence across donors. Study-level results and caveats: The presence/absence analyses assumed that sequencing depth was roughly uniform across donors, and that assumption may not be true. Most CMV-associated TCR beta chains appeared to be HLA-restricted in a later analysis, and the HLA associations seemed to be driven largely by CMV exposure. In a later analysis, several top co-occurrence clusters were reported to appear linked to parvovirus B19, influenza, CMV and Epstein-Barr virus. In a later analysis, TCR association rates were found to vary across HLA loci, with the most associated TCRs seen for DRB1 alleles and the fewest for HLA-C alleles. In a later analysis, HLA-associated TCR beta chains were found to be more clonally expanded and to have lower generation probabilities than equally common non-associated chains. For the cohort, immune exposure information was limited to CMV serostatus. This cohort had only TCR beta chains sequenced, and the lack of alpha or paired-chain data limited which features could be detected. Correlated functional status among segregating V segments might be attributable to linkage disequilibrium, but an unknown experimental factor could not be ruled out. Because some donors lacked HLA typing at each locus, the association tests relied only on the typed subset. The earlier analysis of approximately 560 of the donors excluded roughly 17 rarely observed V segments, including chromosome 9 orphons, because counts were too low. A total of fewer than 200 TCR beta chains were listed by the study as associated with cytomegalovirus. In an earlier analysis of about 540 of the donors, most TCR beta V segments were observed in productive rearrangements about 87% or about 30% of the time, broadly matching IMGT annotations. According to the authors, the approach could potentially be generalized to other disease states and immunological phenotypes. In vitro tests confirmed that three of the cytomegalovirus-associated TCR beta chains recognize cytomegalovirus antigens. A further reported finding was that TCR beta sequences accurately predicted the HLA-A and HLA-B alleles for most subjects in the first cohort. Specific HLA alleles were associated with about 17,000 TCR beta sequences at a false discovery rate of 0.05 in a later analysis. Across donors, most TCR sequences were observed very rarely, whereas some public TCRs were present in many individuals. According to a later genetic analysis, donors in an Asian-associated ancestry cluster had fewer N-insertions in productive TCRs than the approximately 690-donor mean. Cytomegalovirus status was reported to be diagnosed by the classifier with high specificity and sensitivity in both the original and validation cohorts. Some IMGT-functional V segments, including TRBV6-2 and TRBV6-3, could not be distinguished by the 87-base-pair reads and were therefore excluded. When HLA alleles, especially DR and DQ, strongly co-occurred, attributing TCR associations to individual alleles was difficult. A group of highly shared sequence variants was considered likely to be a technical artifact of the sequencing pipeline. A later genetic analysis associated a missense DCLRE1C variant with V-gene and J-gene trimming of TCR beta chains, and an independent cohort replicated the association.

Libraries came from the immunoSEQ multiplex PCR assay. The multiplex PCR relied on a mix of 60 forward primers for TCR Vbeta segments and 13 reverse primers for TCR Jbeta segments. The CDR3 region of rearranged TCR beta genes was amplified from genomic DNA with a multiplex PCR assay. The Illumina HiSeq System was used to sequence the amplified TCR beta libraries as 87-base-pair reads. The authors processed their data as follows. A later analysis tallied 80 million to 95 million unique TCR beta chains across the approximately 670 repertoires, and some 10 million of those chains were shared by two or more donors. Raw reads were error-corrected and collapsed into unique sequences by a nearest-neighbor algorithm in which closely related sequences were merged to remove PCR and sequencing errors. V, D and J gene segments were assigned by aligning CDR3 sequences to IMGT reference sequences. For a sequence to be retained, at least a six-nucleotide match to both a V gene segment and a J gene segment was required. Rearrangements were classified as productive when the CDR3 lacked stop codons and remained in frame with V and J, and all other rearrangements were classified as non-productive. Following IMGT convention, CDR3 was defined as the stretch from the second conserved V-encoded cysteine up to the conserved J-encoded phenylalanine. In an earlier analysis of approximately 590 of the donors, sequences lacking an unambiguous match to a single V gene segment were excluded. In an earlier analysis of about 590 of the donors, a V segment was called functional when productive rearrangements were above 56.7%, and segregating when the standard deviation between donors exceeded 5%. A statistical classification framework was built to diagnose cytomegalovirus status from the catalog of TCR beta chain sequences. V and J gene assignment, in a later analysis, came from comparing TCR nucleotide sequences with IMGT/GENE-DB human TR gene sequences. In a later analysis, CDR3 sequences and most-parsimonious VDJ recombination scenarios were assigned using the TCRdist pipeline. A later analysis defined each TCR beta chain by its CDR3 amino acid sequence plus V-gene family, and excluded reads lacking a unique V-gene family. To address suspected cross-contamination and a sequencing artifact, a later analysis removed around 590 highly shared, low-generation-probability nucleotide sequences. In a later analysis, a clonal expansion index for each public chain was calculated from normalized within-repertoire ranks of inferred template counts. In a later analysis, generation probabilities were computed using a VDJ recombination model fitted to out-of-frame rearrangements, and the results were checked against IGoR. A later analysis scored TCR-TCR, TCR-HLA and TCR-CMV co-occurrence with hypergeometric tests, applying a repertoire-size bias correction to TCR pairs. A later analysis estimated false discovery rates by permuting HLA or CMV assignments 20 times. In a later analysis, co-occurring TCRs were grouped using DBSCAN, and TCRdist sequence similarity was added for clustering within HLA-allele-positive subsets. Repertoires with fewer than 30,000 or more than 120,000 public chains were left out of co-occurrence clustering, as were five repertoires with anomalous nucleotide sharing. TCRdb mirrors the immuneACCESS table, restricted to in-frame sequences. Some clones are absent from its copies; in checked studies, under half trace to an unresolved V gene, and the reason for the others is unknown. The DNA gave D and trimming, while V, J and clone size come from that table. The sample data list 150,000 or so clones, and 80% of these were observed just once. The ten largest make up approximately 1.3% of the sample.

This receptor chain uses TRBV6-5 and TRBJ2-1; 8 nucleotides in the junction match TRBD2. This receptor was identified in a man aged 25-45 years in good health and CMV-seronegative. The sequenced material came from PBMCs. CDR3 protein: CASNKGAGDEQFF. The DNA is TGTGCCAGCAATAAAGGAGCGGGAGATGAGCAGTTCTTC.